These 9 T cell receptor beta chains share one sample of origin, sequenced in a study of blood T cell repertoires in COVID-19. Profiled with immunoSEQ multiplex PCR; TCRdb holds only in-frame clones, not every one. Found here are 77,000 or so clones, 83% of them singletons; the top ten hold 6.9%. The sequenced sample was peripheral blood. Receptor source: a man aged 30-40 years with COVID-19, enrolled during active disease.

The DNA of the CDR3 is TGTGCCAGCAGCTTAAGTCCGGCTGGGCGAACGCCCTACGAGCAGTACTTC. Protein: CASSLSPAGRTPYEQYF. The chain is built from TRBV7-2 and TRBJ2-7; D not certain. This CDR3 spans 17 amino acids. Trimming removed 2 bases at V and 2 bases at J, with 19 bases between. CDR1 is SGHTA and CDR2 is FQGNSA in the germline V gene.

This chain uses TRBV19 with TRBJ1-2; unclear D gene. Trimming took off 9 bases at V and 0 bases at J, with 11 bases between the two ends. Germline V gives CDR1 LNHDA, CDR2 SQIVND (reference sequence). This CDR3 is 13 amino acids long. Here the CDR3 reads CASPRPPNYGYTF. The CDR3 DNA is TGTGCCAGCCCTCGTCCCCCTAACTATGGCTACACCTTC. The complete variable domain, with remaining parts taken from reference TRBV19 and TRBJ1-2, reads DGGITQSPKYLFRKEGQNVTLSCEQNLNHDAMYWYRQDPGQGLRLIYYSQIVNDFQKGDIAEGYSVSREKKESFPLTVTSAQKNPTAFYLCASPRPPNYGYTFGSGTRLTVV.

The genes are TRBV18 and TRBJ2-2; no clear D gene. This CDR3 contains 13 residues. CDR1 and CDR2 (germline): KGHSH, LQKENI. V was cut by 6 bases and J by 4 bases, with 9 bases left in between. Here the CDR3 reads CASSPASTGELFF. CDR3 DNA: TGTGCCAGCTCCCCTGCCAGCACCGGGGAGCTGTTTTTT.

V is TRBV28 and J is TRBJ1-1; no firm D call. Per the germline V gene, CDR1 is MDHEN and CDR2 is SYDVKM. The length of the CDR3 is 13 residues. Deletions cut 4 bases from V and 11 bases from J, with 17 bases between. In DNA, the CDR3 is TGTGCCAGCAGTTCGCCCAGGCGAATGCGCGCTTTCTTT. Translating it yields CASSSPRRMRAFF.

The J gene is TRBJ1-4, the V gene TRBV25-1; D call uncertain. The CDR3 consists of 14 residues. Trimming removed 3 bases at V and 6 bases at J, with 11 bases between. Germline values: CDR1 MGHDK, CDR2 SYGVNS. This CDR3 reads CASSDGRPDEKLFF. CDR3 DNA sequence: TGTGCCAGCAGTGATGGCAGGCCGGATGAAAAACTGTTTTTT.

CDR3 nucleotide sequence: TGTGCCAGTTCGGACAGCCTTAGCAATCAGCCCCAGCATTTT. This encodes CASSDSLSNQPQHF. The V call is TRBV6-5, the J call TRBJ1-5; tentative D call: TRBD1 (6 bases). Per germline, CDR1 MNHEY and CDR2 SVGAGI. The CDR3 sequence is 14 residues long. V shed 9 bases and J shed 0 bases, with 12 bases lying between them.

The rearrangement uses TRBV27 and TRBJ2-3; D is unresolved. CDR1 and CDR2 from the germline V gene are MNHEY and SMNVEV (reference sequence). The germline V and J ends were trimmed by 3 bases and 8 bases, with 6 bases remaining between them. This CDR3 is built from 11 residues. The CDR3 loop is CASSFPGTQYF. The CDR3 coding sequence is TGTGCCAGCAGTTTTCCGGGTACGCAGTATTTT.

This chain connects TRBV7-9 to TRBJ1-4; no reliable D call. V lost 5 bases and J lost 4, with 2 bases in between. There are 11 residues in the CDR3. Per germline, CDR1 SEHNR and CDR2 FQNEAQ (reference sequence). CDR3 residues: CASSRNEKLFF. The CDR3 coding sequence is TGTGCCAGCAGCCGTAATGAAAAACTGTTTTTT.

This chain links TRBV6-5 with TRBJ1-5; TRBD1 matches at 9 bases. The CDR3 extends over 15 amino acids. Germline V CDR1 and CDR2: MNHEY, SVGAGI. The trim removed 6 bases at V and 6 bases at J, leaving 9 bases unmatched. CDR3 residues: CASRQQGATSQPQHF. CDR3 nucleotide sequence: TGTGCCAGCAGACAACAGGGGGCTACCTCTCAGCCCCAGCATTTT.